This TCR beta chain was sequenced during a study of identical twins. Study-level points and caveats: Twin sharing of out-of-frame TCR alpha was underestimated by models in monozygotic pairs. Analyses of zero insertions could be partly confounded by invariant MAIT and iNKT cells. Beta clonotypes that were abundant in cord blood contained fewer insertions, a pattern absent from memory repertoires. Interpretation of the results relied on cross-sectional statistical analysis and not on following the same donors.

One entry per CDR3 protein, called by TCRdb with MiXCR from the 5' RACE reads. This sample has 350,000 to 400,000 distinct CDR3 sequences, with roughly 9% found just once. In germline, CDR1 is MNHEY, CDR2 SMNVEV (reference sequence). Trimming cost V 5 bases and J 6 bases; bases outside gene matches: 9. This CDR3 is 15 amino acids long. This clonotype came up a few times. Antigen unknown. The chain couples TRBV27 to TRBJ2-1, with TRBD2 matching 8 bases. The sequenced material came from naive T cells sorted from blood. The clonotype originates from a woman in her forties or fifties in good health. The CDR3 is CASSLPGLGSNEQFF. CDR3 coding DNA: TGTGCCAGCAGTCTCCCGGGACTAGGCTCCAATGAGCAGTTCTTC.